Shown below are 10 T cell receptor beta chains from a single sample sequenced in a study of blood T cell repertoires in COVID-19 (dated by TCRdb to 2020 to 2021). Libraries were prepared through the immunoSEQ multiplex PCR assay. TCRdb re-hosts the immuneACCESS table, in-frame sequences only. Its copies lack some clones; in the studies checked, an unresolved V gene accounts for under half of them, and the cause for the rest is not known. In this sample the table shows roughly 230,000 clones, roughly 87% of which occur a single time. The ten largest clones add up to 4% to 5% of the sample. Sequencing used peripheral blood. Source of these receptors: a woman in her thirties or forties who had recovered from COVID-19.

The chain combines TRBV4-3 with TRBJ2-1; 9 bases are shared with TRBD1. V lost 3 bases and J lost 4; bases outside the gene matches: 10. The CDR3 has 17 residues. Germline V CDR1 and CDR2: LGHNA, YSLEER. The CDR3 sequence is CASSQRPGQGIYNEQFF. The CDR3 DNA reads TGCGCCAGCAGCCAGAGACCGGGACAGGGTATTTACAATGAGCAGTTCTTC.

This chain links TRBV7-7 with TRBJ2-5, with 7 bases aligning to TRBD2. V shed 5 bases and J 2 bases; nucleotides not matched to a gene: 8. The CDR3 sequence is 15 residues long. CDR1 SSHAT and CDR2 FNYEAQ come from the germline V gene (reference sequence). The CDR3 nucleotides are TGTGCCAGCAGCCAGGCTAGCGGAGCACAAGAGACCCAGTACTTC. It is translated as CASSQASGAQETQYF.

A single count supports this clone. This sequence joins TRBV28 and TRBJ1-1; perhaps TRBD1 as D (5 bases). Germline assignment: CDR1 MDHEN and CDR2 SYDVKM. With 6 bases removed from V and 6 bases from J, the gap between germline ends came to 17 bases. CDR3 size: 14 residues. For the CDR3, the DNA is TGTGCCAGCAGCCCCACAGCGGGGGGAGCTGAAGCTTTCTTT. As protein: CASSPTAGGAEAFF.

The gene calls are TRBV5-1 and TRBJ2-5; D not resolved. Trimming cost V 2 bases and J 1 base, with 9 bases left between them. CDR1 and CDR2 (germline): SGHRS, YFSETQ. The CDR3 spans 14 residues. The CDR3 region has the DNA TGCGCCAGCAGCTTCGCAGAAACCCAAGAGACCCAGTACTTC. Translation: CASSFAETQETQYF.

CDR3 coding DNA: TGTGCCAGCAGCCAAGATCCCCTTACTAGCTTCGGCACAGATACGCAGTATTTT. Protein: CASSQDPLTSFGTDTQYF. The rearrangement links TRBV4-2 to TRBJ2-3; a possible D gene is TRBD2 (6 bases). CDR1 is LGHNA and CDR2 is YNFKEQ in the germline V gene. Between the trimmed V and J ends, which lost 0 bases and 1 base, there was a span of 17 bases. This CDR3 is built from 18 residues.

DNA for the CDR3: TGTGCCAGCGGGGAGACAGGGTCCAACACTGAAGCTTTCTTT. Protein sequence: CASGETGSNTEAFF. V usage is TRBV27 and J usage is TRBJ1-1; 7 nucleotides agree with TRBD1. CDR1 is MNHEY and CDR2 is SMNVEV in the germline V gene (reference sequence). J was trimmed by 2 bases and V by 8 bases; bases with no gene match: 8. There are 14 residues in the CDR3.

This chain uses TRBV3-1 (or the pseudogene TRBV3-2) with TRBJ2-3; no clear D. Looked up from germline, CDR1 is LGHDT and CDR2 is YNNKEL (reference sequence). V was trimmed by 2 bases and J by 0 bases, leaving 9 bases between them. The CDR3 runs to 15 residues. The CDR3 coding sequence is TGTGCCAGCAGCCAACTAGTAACTAGCACAGATACGCAGTATTTT. Its translation: CASSQLVTSTDTQYF.

This clone was counted only a few times. The chain joins TRBV19 to TRBJ2-2; 8 bases are shared with TRBD2. The CDR3 runs 16 residues. V was clipped by 7 bases and J by 5 bases; unmatched bases: 12. Germline V CDR1 and CDR2: LNHDA, SQIVND (reference sequence). The DNA for the CDR3 is TGTGCCAGTAAGCAGCGGGAGTTAGGATGGACCGGGGAGCTGTTTTTT. Residues: CASKQRELGWTGELFF.

The rearrangement uses TRBV12-3 or TRBV12-4 and TRBJ2-1; the D gene is possibly TRBD2 (6 bases). The CDR3 loop spans 12 amino acids. The V end was cut by 11 bases, the J end by 4 bases, with 12 bases between. CDR3 bases: TGTGCCTCAAAGGGGACTTACAATGAGCAGTTCTTC. Residues: CASKGTYNEQFF.

The gene calls are TRBV28 and TRBJ1-1, with TRBD1 matching over 8 bases. The CDR3 is 16 residues long. Germline CDR1 reads MDHEN; CDR2 reads SYDVKM. Trimming at V came to 5 bases and at J to 4 bases, leaving 12 bases not matched to a gene. The CDR3 reads CASSPHQGAGFTEAFF. CDR3 DNA: TGTGCCAGCAGTCCACATCAGGGGGCGGGGTTCACTGAAGCTTTCTTT.